The rows below give T cell receptor beta chains drawn from one sample of a study of regulatory T cells in long-lasting Graves disease. TCRdb processed the multiplex PCR reads anew with MiXCR; each CDR3 protein has one entry. Among hundreds of thousands of distinct CDR3 sequences, roughly a fifth were seen once, and the ten largest hold less than 9%. The specimen was peripheral blood mononuclear cells (PBMCs), collected when the disease was refractory, from a patient treated with antithyroid drugs. Every receptor here comes from a female donor with Graves disease. The CDR3 runs from the conserved cysteine through the conserved F or W. A D gene is named only where the DNA matches it firmly. The size of a clone is reported for some rows only, either as once, few or many, or as a class for expanded clones.

cdr3_nt cdr3_aa v_call d_call clone_size cdr3_length j_call
TGTGCCAGCAGTTCCAGGACTCCAACTAATGAAAAACTGTTTTTT CASSSRTPTNEKLFF TRBV6-5 NA many 15 TRBJ1-4
TGTGCCAGCAGCGTAGAAGTCGGGGAGCTGTTTTTT CASSVEVGELFF TRBV9 NA few 12 TRBJ2-2
TGTGCCAGCAGCTTTTCCCTACAAGAGTACAATGAGCAGTTCTTC CASSFSLQEYNEQFF TRBV11-2 NA NA 15 TRBJ2-1
TGTGCCACCAGTGATTTTGGCACGGAACAGCCCCAGCATTTT CATSDFGTEQPQHF TRBV24-1 NA few 14 TRBJ1-5
TGTGCCAGCAGCCCTACGGGTGAGGGGGTCATTCAGTACTTC CASSPTGEGVIQYF TRBV13 NA few 14 TRBJ2-4
TGTGCCACCAGTGATTGGGCAGAGCAGCCCCAGCATTTT CATSDWAEQPQHF TRBV24-1 NA many 13 TRBJ1-5
TGTGCCAGCAGCCGCCTGGATCAGATCTCCTACGAGCAGTACTTC CASSRLDQISYEQYF TRBV28 NA NA 15 TRBJ2-7
TGTGCCAGCAGAACGGGACAGGGAACCTACGAGCAGTACTTC CASRTGQGTYEQYF TRBV2 TRBD1 many 14 TRBJ2-7
TGTGCCGCGCAGGGAGGGGCGACACTTAGCAATCAGCCCCAGCATTTT CAAQGGATLSNQPQHF TRBV19 NA NA 16 TRBJ1-5
TGTGCCAGCAGCCCCGGGGTACAGGACTGGTCCGAGCAGTACTTC CASSPGVQDWSEQYF TRBV3-1 NA few 15 TRBJ2-7
TGTGCCAGCAGCTTGGTTGGTGGGGCGGACACCGGGGAGCTGTTTTTT CASSLVGGADTGELFF TRBV5-4 NA NA 16 TRBJ2-2
TGTGCCAGCACGGGGACAGCCTTGAACACTGAAGCTTTCTTT CASTGTALNTEAFF TRBV9 TRBD1 few 14 TRBJ1-1
TGTGCCAGCAGCTTACATGGCGGGGAGCTGTTTTTT CASSLHGGELFF TRBV7-9 NA medium-sized 12 TRBJ2-2
TGTGCCAGCAGTAACGGGAGCTTCACCGGGGAGCTGTTTTTT CASSNGSFTGELFF TRBV12-3/TRBV12-4 NA many 14 TRBJ2-2
TGTGCCAGCAGTTCCTCCGGGAGCTCCACTTATGGCTACACCTTC CASSSSGSSTYGYTF TRBV27 NA many 15 TRBJ1-2
TGTGCCAGCAGTTTGGGCAGGGGCGGGGACGAGCAGTACTTC CASSLGRGGDEQYF TRBV11-2 NA many 14 TRBJ2-7
TGTGCCAGCAGTTACTCGCAGCGCGGGAACACTGAAGCTTTCTTT CASSYSQRGNTEAFF TRBV6-6 NA few 15 TRBJ1-1
TGTGCCAGTAGTACGCACAGGGGAGTGAACACTGAAGCTTTCTTT CASSTHRGVNTEAFF TRBV19 TRBD1 few 15 TRBJ1-1
TGTGCCAGCAGTCCCGTCCAGGGGCGATGGGACACAGATACGCAGTATTTT CASSPVQGRWDTDTQYF TRBV28 NA NA 17 TRBJ2-3
TGTGCCACCAGTGATACCAGACTAGCGCAAAACTACAATGAGCAGTTCTTC CATSDTRLAQNYNEQFF TRBV24-1 TRBD2 NA 17 TRBJ2-1
TGTGCTAGTGGTTTGAGTGGCGGGAGGGCTAATGAGCAGTTCTTC CASGLSGGRANEQFF TRBV12-5 TRBD2 NA 15 TRBJ2-1
TGTGCCAGCAGACCCGGGACAGGCAGCCATAGCGATCAGCCCCAGCATTTT CASRPGTGSHSDQPQHF TRBV6-1 TRBD1 few 17 TRBJ1-5
TGTGCCAGCAGTTCCCCGGGCGGGAGATACTACAATGAGCAGTTCTTC CASSSPGGRYYNEQFF TRBV12-3/TRBV12-4 TRBD2 many 16 TRBJ2-1
TGTGCCAGCAGCTTAGGATGGCTCCCGGGGGCCGAAGCTTTCTTT CASSLGWLPGAEAFF TRBV11-3 NA NA 15 TRBJ1-1
TGTGCCAGTAGGCTGGCCCACCAAGGCACCACTAACACTGAAGTTTTCTTT CASRLAHQGTTNTEVFF TRBV19 NA NA 17 TRBJ1-1
TGCAGCGTTCACTCGAACACCGGGGAGCTGTTTTTT CSVHSNTGELFF TRBV29-1 NA few 12 TRBJ2-2
TGTGCCAGCAGCTACTCCCCCGGTAGGGGACAGGGGGCTGTTCAGCCCCAGCATTTT CASSYSPGRGQGAVQPQHF TRBV7-8 TRBD1 few 19 TRBJ1-5
TGTGCCAGCAGCCTCCTACAGGGGCCCAATCAGCCCCAGCATTTT CASSLLQGPNQPQHF TRBV6-1 TRBD1 many 15 TRBJ1-5
TGTGCCAGCGGTCCCAGGACAGGGTCTCATGGCTACACCTTC CASGPRTGSHGYTF TRBV6-2/TRBV6-3 TRBD1 few 14 TRBJ1-2
TGTGCCAGCAGCCACACTAGCGGGAGGGACGTGGATGAGCAGTTCTTC CASSHTSGRDVDEQFF TRBV7-6 TRBD2 NA 16 TRBJ2-1
TGTGCCAGCAGCTTGACGCTAAGGGTTGGGGAGCTGTTTTTT CASSLTLRVGELFF TRBV5-4 NA many 14 TRBJ2-2
TGTGCCAGCAGCCCGAAGATAGGGAGCTCCTATAATTCACCCCTCCACTTT CASSPKIGSSYNSPLHF TRBV7-2 NA NA 17 TRBJ1-6
TGCGCCAGCAGCTGGGGGGCAGGGTTTTCGGAGACCCAGTACTTC CASSWGAGFSETQYF TRBV5-1 NA NA 15 TRBJ2-5
TGTGCCAGCAGTTTATTACGGGACACCCGCTCCTATAATTCACCCCTCCACTTT CASSLLRDTRSYNSPLHF TRBV27 NA NA 18 TRBJ1-6
TGTGCCACCAGCAGAGCTCGCGGGTTCCGGGACAGGGACACTGAAGCTTTCTTT CATSRARGFRDRDTEAFF TRBV15 TRBD1 NA 18 TRBJ1-1
TGTGCCAGCAGCCAGGGGACAGGGGTATACATTCAGTACTTC CASSQGTGVYIQYF TRBV3-1 TRBD1 NA 14 TRBJ2-4
TGTGCCAGCAGTTGGGGGACTAGCGGGAGCAGTGGGTACGAGCAGTACTTC CASSWGTSGSSGYEQYF TRBV28 TRBD2 many 17 TRBJ2-7
TGTGCCAGCAGCCTTGGGGGGGCAGGCCACCACGAGCAGTACTTC CASSLGGAGHHEQYF TRBV12-3/TRBV12-4 NA NA 15 TRBJ2-7
TGTGCCAGCAGCGTAGGGTCGGCCCTCCAAGAGACCCAGTACTTC CASSVGSALQETQYF TRBV9 NA few 15 TRBJ2-5
TGTGCCAGCAGTTACTCCGGACTAGCGGGAGGGCCTGGCCACGAGCAGTACTTC CASSYSGLAGGPGHEQYF TRBV6-5 TRBD2 few 18 TRBJ2-7
TGTGCCACCAGCAGAGAACGGTACACTGAAGCTTTCTTT CATSRERYTEAFF TRBV15 NA NA 13 TRBJ1-1
TGCAGTGCAAGAAGTATAGTCGGGTCAGCCTACAATGAGCAGTTCTTC CSARSIVGSAYNEQFF TRBV20-1 NA few 16 TRBJ2-1
TGTGCCAGCAGTTACGGGGCAGGGGGCGAGACTGATGAAAAACTGTTTTTT CASSYGAGGETDEKLFF TRBV6-2/TRBV6-3 TRBD1 many 17 TRBJ1-4
TGCAGTGCTAGAGATCCGCCCCCGCAGGAAGAGACCCAGTACTTC CSARDPPPQEETQYF TRBV20-1 NA few 15 TRBJ2-5
TGTGCCAGCAGCTTGAAAGGGGCGGGTGCGTTCTCCTACGAGCAGTACTTC CASSLKGAGAFSYEQYF TRBV5-5 NA NA 17 TRBJ2-7
TGTGCCAGCAGCCCGATTGGGGTTGAGACCCAGTACTTC CASSPIGVETQYF TRBV28 NA many 13 TRBJ2-5
TGTGCCAGCAGCGAGGCCACAGGGAGGTATAATTCACCCCTCCACTTT CASSEATGRYNSPLHF TRBV9 NA many 16 TRBJ1-6
TGTGCCAGCACCCCAGACAGGATGCTCTACGAGCAGTACTTC CASTPDRMLYEQYF TRBV7-2 NA few 14 TRBJ2-7
TGTGCCAGCAGCTTAGCAGGCGGGAGTGCAACCTACGAGCAGTACTTC CASSLAGGSATYEQYF TRBV7-2 TRBD2 few 16 TRBJ2-7
TGTGCCAGCAGCTCGGGGGGACTGGGCGGGGGTAACAATGAGCAGTTCTTC CASSSGGLGGGNNEQFF TRBV11-2 TRBD2 NA 17 TRBJ2-1
TGTGCCATCAGGACCGGGACAGGGGAGAACTATGGCTACACCTTC CAIRTGTGENYGYTF TRBV10-3 TRBD1 NA 15 TRBJ1-2
TGTGCCAGCAGTTTTTTGGGTCCGACGATGAACACTGAAGCTTTCTTT CASSFLGPTMNTEAFF TRBV27 NA many 16 TRBJ1-1
TGTGCCAGCAGCCACCAAGAAGGGCGCAATCAGCCCCAGCATTTT CASSHQEGRNQPQHF TRBV12-3/TRBV12-4 NA few 15 TRBJ1-5
TGTGCCAGCACACATCAGGGTCACACTGAAGCTTTCTTT CASTHQGHTEAFF TRBV3-1 NA many 13 TRBJ1-1